This T cell receptor beta chain was documented in a study of cytomegalovirus exposure and HLA in healthy donors. It was with 60 Vbeta and 13 Jbeta primers that the PCR ran. In the original analysis: Some 10 million shared chains were among the about 80 million unique TCR beta chains that a later analysis counted. Clones were sequenced by immunoSEQ multiplex PCR, and TCRdb holds only the in-frame ones, with some missing. The D gene and trimming were derived from the DNA, and the V and J assignments and clone size from that table. The sample gives 100,000 to 120,000 clones, over 70% of which show up once; roughly 8.6% is in the top ten. Remarks on this clone: Its specificity is unknown.

The V segment lost 4 bases and the J segment 7 bases; nucleotides outside the gene matches: 14. Germline values: CDR1 LGHNA, CDR2 YSLEER. The CDR3 has 17 residues. The study's findings and limits: By a later analysis, the bulk of CMV-associated TCR beta chains appeared HLA-restricted. Certain indistinguishable V segments, among them TRBV6-2 and TRBV6-3, were excluded. In a later analysis, TCR beta V- and J-gene trimming was associated with a missense DCLRE1C variant.

The chain recombines TRBV4-3 with TRBJ1-4, with 8 positions matching TRBD1. The TCR sequence derives from a woman in her thirties or forties in good health and CMV-seropositive. The sample consisted of PBMCs. The CDR3 region has the DNA TGCGCCAGCAGCCCGGGAAATCCGGGACAGGCGATTGAAAAACTGTTTTTT. Amino acids: CASSPGNPGQAIEKLFF.